Listed below are T cell receptor beta chains from one sample, sequenced in a study of T cell responses to AZD1222 COVID-19 vaccine. TCRdb's copy holds only in-frame clones and misses some; the assay was immunoSEQ multiplex PCR. Of 150,000 to 200,000 clones listed, 88% are singletons. Sequences were derived from peripheral blood, sampled 28 days after the second AZD1222 dose. The receptor source for this set is an adult who received the AZD1222 COVID-19 vaccine. CDR3s include the opening cysteine and the closing phenylalanine or tryptophan. A D gene is named only where the DNA matches it firmly. Only some rows state a clone size, as once, few, many or a class for expanded clones.

j_call | v_call | clone_size | d_call | cdr3_nt | cdr3_aa
TRBJ1-1 | TRBV30 | NA | NA | TGTGCCTGGGGTACAGGGATTAACATGAACACTGAAGCTTTCTTT | CAWGTGINMNTEAFF
TRBJ1-4 | TRBV30 | NA | NA | TGTGCCTGGGCCGAACCCGGAGGCTTCCGGACCGAAAAACTGTTTTTT | CAWAEPGGFRTEKLFF
TRBJ2-1 | TRBV5-1 | NA | NA | TGCGCCAGCAGCACCGGGACGCTCTACAATGAGCAGTTCTTC | CASSTGTLYNEQFF
TRBJ2-7 | TRBV15 | NA | NA | TGTGCCACCAGTCTAGCGAGTCAGGGTCCCTACGAGCAGTACTTC | CATSLASQGPYEQYF
TRBJ2-1 | TRBV6-1 | NA | NA | TGTGCCAGCAGTGGACGGGGGCCCTACTCCTACAATGAGCAGTTCTTC | CASSGRGPYSYNEQFF
TRBJ2-1 | TRBV7-2 | once | TRBD1 | TGTGCCAGCAGCACCATCGGGACAGGCGAGCAGTTCTTC | CASSTIGTGEQFF
TRBJ1-6 | TRBV5-1 | once | NA | TGCGCCAGCAGCTCCGGCCGGGGGGGATCCTATAATTCACCCCTCCACTTT | CASSSGRGGSYNSPLHF
TRBJ2-3 | TRBV7-8 | NA | TRBD1 | TGTGCCAGCCGGACAGGGGGCGGGTTCGGTACGCAGTATTTT | CASRTGGGFGTQYF
TRBJ1-2 | TRBV6-6 | NA | NA | TGTGCCAGCCGAATAGGGGCCCCGCGGAGATCTGGCTACACCTTC | CASRIGAPRRSGYTF
TRBJ1-5 | TRBV12-3/TRBV12-4 | NA | NA | TGTGCCAGCAGTTTTGCCAATCAGCCCCAGCATTTT | CASSFANQPQHF
TRBJ1-2 | TRBV5-4 | NA | NA | TGTGCCAGCAGCTCCGGACAGTGGGGGGCTAACTATGGCTACACCTTC | CASSSGQWGANYGYTF
TRBJ1-2 | TRBV6-5 | NA | TRBD1 | TGTGCCAGCAGTTACGGTGCGACAGGGGATGGCTACACCTTC | CASSYGATGDGYTF
TRBJ1-4 | TRBV2 | NA | NA | TGTGCCAGCAGTGAAGAGGCAGGGGTAGGACTGTTTTTT | CASSEEAGVGLFF
TRBJ1-6 | TRBV10-1 | NA | TRBD1 | TGCGCCAGCAGCCGGGACAGGGGCGTACCCCTCCACTTT | CASSRDRGVPLHF
TRBJ1-3 | TRBV5-1 | NA | TRBD1 | TGCGCCAGCAGCCCTCAACAGGGGACGGCTGGAAACACCATATATTTT | CASSPQQGTAGNTIYF
TRBJ1-4 | TRBV10-1 | NA | NA | TGCGCCAGCAGTGGGGGAAGGGATAATGAAAAACTGTTTTTT | CASSGGRDNEKLFF
TRBJ2-5 | TRBV7-8 | once | NA | TGTGCCAGCAGCCTCAGGGGCATCGAAGAGACCCAGTACTTC | CASSLRGIEETQYF
TRBJ1-2 | TRBV6-5 | NA | NA | TGTGCCAGCAGCCTAAGGGGTGGCTATGGCTACACCTTC | CASSLRGGYGYTF
TRBJ1-1 | TRBV6-5 | NA | NA | TGTGCCAGCAGAGGCGGGAGTGGGGAAGCTTTCTTT | CASRGGSGEAFF
TRBJ1-6 | TRBV7-2 | NA | NA | TGTGCCAGCAGCCCTGATGATTATAATTCACCCCTCCACTTT | CASSPDDYNSPLHF
TRBJ2-7 | TRBV7-9 | once | NA | TGTGCCAGCAGCTTAGAGTCCTCTTACGAGCAGTACTTC | CASSLESSYEQYF
TRBJ2-2 | TRBV6-2/TRBV6-3 | NA | TRBD1 | TGTGCCAGCAGTTACACTCCGGGACAGGGGAACACCGGGGAGCTGTTTTTT | CASSYTPGQGNTGELFF
TRBJ1-3 | TRBV6-5 | NA | NA | TGTGCCAGCAGCGGGGACCAAAACAGAAACACCATATATTTT | CASSGDQNRNTIYF
TRBJ1-6 | TRBV5-6 | NA | TRBD1 | TGTGCCAGCAGCTTGGTTGGGACAGGGAATTCACCCCTCCACTTT | CASSLVGTGNSPLHF
TRBJ1-6 | TRBV4-3 | NA | NA | TGCGCCAGCAGCCAAGTACGTGGCAGTAATTCACCCCTCCACTTT | CASSQVRGSNSPLHF
TRBJ1-3 | TRBV6-5 | NA | TRBD1 | TGTGCCAGCGAGGGACAGAACCGAAACACCATATATTTT | CASEGQNRNTIYF
TRBJ2-1 | TRBV7-2 | NA | TRBD2 | TGTGCCAGCAGCTATAGCGGGGGGGCCTACAATGAGCAGTTCTTC | CASSYSGGAYNEQFF
TRBJ1-2 | TRBV18 | NA | NA | TGTGCCAGCTCACTATATAACATGATGGGGGCCATAAATGGCTACACCTTC | CASSLYNMMGAINGYTF
TRBJ1-2 | TRBV6-6 | NA | NA | TGTGCCAGCAGCACCGGACAGAACTATGGCTACACCTTC | CASSTGQNYGYTF
TRBJ1-1 | TRBV5-5 | NA | NA | TGTGCCAGCAGCTTGGAGTGGGGTGGGGTAGCTTTCTTT | CASSLEWGGVAFF
TRBJ1-3 | TRBV20-1 | NA | NA | TGCAGTGCCCCTTCTGGAAACACCATATATTTT | CSAPSGNTIYF
TRBJ2-5 | TRBV11-2 | NA | NA | TGTGCCAGCAGCTTATACGGGGGCCTGGGGGAGACCCAGTACTTC | CASSLYGGLGETQYF
TRBJ2-2 | TRBV6-6 | NA | NA | TGTGCCAGCAGTCCCACGGCGGGGGAGCTGTTTTTT | CASSPTAGELFF
TRBJ2-5 | TRBV6-2/TRBV6-3 | few | TRBD2 | TGTGCCAGCAGTTACGAGCGGGGGGGCTTAAAAGAGACCCAGTACTTC | CASSYERGGLKETQYF
TRBJ1-2 | TRBV30 | NA | NA | TGTGCCTGCCCCGTCGCAACAGGGCTCCAAGGGTATGGCTACACCTTC | CACPVATGLQGYGYTF
TRBJ1-2 | TRBV12-3/TRBV12-4 | NA | NA | TGTGCCAGCAGTCCCGCCGGATCCTACCAACTCTTC | CASSPAGSYQLF
TRBJ2-5 | TRBV5-1 | NA | NA | TGCGCCAGTAAGCGGAACCAAGAGACCCAGTACTTC | CASKRNQETQYF
TRBJ1-5 | TRBV2 | NA | NA | TGTGCCAGCAGTGGGACCTGGGGTCAGCCCCAGCATTTT | CASSGTWGQPQHF
TRBJ2-1 | TRBV6-5 | NA | TRBD2 | TGTGCCAGCAGTCTCCGGACTAGCGGGGACAATGAGCAGTTCTTC | CASSLRTSGDNEQFF
TRBJ1-2 | TRBV29-1 | NA | NA | TGCAGCGTTGGGGGCACCGGCTATGGCTACACCTTC | CSVGGTGYGYTF
TRBJ2-3 | TRBV18 | few | NA | TGTGCCAGCTCACCGTCCCTCACAGATACGCAGTATTTT | CASSPSLTDTQYF
TRBJ2-5 | TRBV3-1/TRBV3-2 | NA | TRBD2 | TGTGCCAGCAGCCGAACTAGCGGGGGAACCAGGACCCAGTACTTC | CASSRTSGGTRTQYF
TRBJ2-3 | TRBV6-5 | NA | NA | TGTGCCACCTTGTCTTCCGGGACAGATACGCAGTATTTT | CATLSSGTDTQYF
TRBJ2-7 | TRBV6-5 | NA | NA | TGTGCCAGCACCCCACCAGCGGCAGGGGAGTACGAGCAGTACTTC | CASTPPAAGEYEQYF
TRBJ2-7 | TRBV14 | NA | NA | TGTGCCAGCAGCCAAGGATTTCAGAGATACGAGCAGTACTTC | CASSQGFQRYEQYF
TRBJ1-2 | TRBV7-8 | NA | NA | TGTGCCAGCAGCCAGACGGGGGGTTATGGCTACACCTTC | CASSQTGGYGYTF
TRBJ2-1 | TRBV7-9 | NA | NA | TGTGCCAGCAGCTTAGCGGGGCCCTACAATGAGCAGTTCTTC | CASSLAGPYNEQFF
TRBJ2-7 | TRBV7-6 | many | TRBD2 | TGTGCCAGCAGCCCCTCATCTAGCGGGGGGGCGGGGTATTACGAGCAGTACTTC | CASSPSSSGGAGYYEQYF
TRBJ2-3 | TRBV28 | few | TRBD2 | TGTGCCAGCAGGTCCGGGACTAGCGGGAAAGATACGCAGTATTTT | CASRSGTSGKDTQYF
TRBJ2-5 | TRBV7-8 | NA | NA | TGTGCCAGCAGCTTAGCAGGGCCGGGAGAGACCCAGTACTTC | CASSLAGPGETQYF
TRBJ2-4 | TRBV10-3 | NA | NA | TGTGCCATCAGTGAGTCGATGGGCGATAACGCCAAAAACATTCAGTACTTC | CAISESMGDNAKNIQYF
TRBJ1-6 | TRBV4-3 | NA | NA | TGCGCCAGCAGCCAAGAAGGCTCATACCTTAATTCACCCCTCCACTTT | CASSQEGSYLNSPLHF
TRBJ2-5 | TRBV2 | NA | TRBD2 | TGTGCCAGCAGTGATGGGCTAGCGGGGGGATTCAGTTGGTCTCAGTACTTC | CASSDGLAGGFSWSQYF
TRBJ1-1 | TRBV6-5 | NA | TRBD1 | TGTGCCAGCAGAGACAGGGCGGTCACTGAAGCTTTCTTT | CASRDRAVTEAFF
TRBJ2-2 | TRBV11-2 | once | NA | TGTGCCAGCAGCTTGGCCGCCGATTTTCGGAACACCGGGGAGCTGTTTTTT | CASSLAADFRNTGELFF